The present entry profiles one T cell receptor (beta chain) with its context. In the authors' workflow: Reference gene primer amplification gave estimated nucleated cell counts. Sequenced by immunoSEQ multiplex PCR; TCRdb stores in-frame clones only, minus some. D and trimming were read from the DNA, whereas the V and J calls and clone size are those reported in that table. The table records roughly 260,000 clones, around 89% of them present only once. The source of the sample is a study of blood T cell repertoires in COVID-19. Study-wide background: COVID-19 samples from acute and convalescent phases originated in the United States, Italy and Spain. T cells, B-cell-depleted T cells, or PBMCs provided the cDNA or gDNA that served as material.

The ends lost 0 bases at V and 8 bases at J; junction bases unmatched: 12. The germline CDR1 and CDR2 sequences are MGHRA and YSYEKL. The length of the CDR3 is 18 residues. Specimen: peripheral blood. The chain couples TRBV4-1 to TRBJ1-6; 8 bases line up with TRBD1. The sequence was obtained from a woman in her thirties or forties with acute or convalescent COVID-19. CDR3 amino acids: CASSQEGMDRAEYSPLHF. CDR3 sequence (DNA): TGCGCCAGCAGCCAAGAAGGGATGGACAGGGCCGAATATTCACCCCTCCACTTT.